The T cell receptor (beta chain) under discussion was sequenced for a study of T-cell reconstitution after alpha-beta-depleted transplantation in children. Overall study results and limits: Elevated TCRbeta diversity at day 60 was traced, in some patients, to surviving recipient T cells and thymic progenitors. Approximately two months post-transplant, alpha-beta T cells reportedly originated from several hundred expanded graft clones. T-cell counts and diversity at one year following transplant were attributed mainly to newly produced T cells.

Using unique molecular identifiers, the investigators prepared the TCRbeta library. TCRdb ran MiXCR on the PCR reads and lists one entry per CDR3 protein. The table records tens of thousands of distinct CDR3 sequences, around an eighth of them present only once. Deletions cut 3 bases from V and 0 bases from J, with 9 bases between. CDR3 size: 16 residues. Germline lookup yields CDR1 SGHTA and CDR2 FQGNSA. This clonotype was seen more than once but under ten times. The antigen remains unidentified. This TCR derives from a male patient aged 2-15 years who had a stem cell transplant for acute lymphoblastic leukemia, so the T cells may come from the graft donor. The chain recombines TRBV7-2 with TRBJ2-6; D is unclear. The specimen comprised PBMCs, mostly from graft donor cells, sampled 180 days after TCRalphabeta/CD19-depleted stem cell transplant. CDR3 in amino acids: CASSFASPSGANVLTF. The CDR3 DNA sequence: TGTGCCAGCAGCTTCGCTTCCCCCTCTGGGGCCAACGTCCTGACTTTC.